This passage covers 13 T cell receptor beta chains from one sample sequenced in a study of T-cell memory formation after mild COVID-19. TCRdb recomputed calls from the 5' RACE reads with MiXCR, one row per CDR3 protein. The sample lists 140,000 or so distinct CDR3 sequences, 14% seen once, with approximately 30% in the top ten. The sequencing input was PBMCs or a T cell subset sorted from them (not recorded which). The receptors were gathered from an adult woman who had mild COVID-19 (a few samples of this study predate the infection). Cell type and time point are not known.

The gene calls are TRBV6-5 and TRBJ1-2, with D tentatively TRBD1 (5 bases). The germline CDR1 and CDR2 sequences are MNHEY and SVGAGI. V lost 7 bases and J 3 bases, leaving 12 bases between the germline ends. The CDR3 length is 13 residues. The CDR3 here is CASKEGYYYGYTF. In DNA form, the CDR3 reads TGTGCCAGCAAGGAGGGGTATTACTATGGCTACACCTTC.

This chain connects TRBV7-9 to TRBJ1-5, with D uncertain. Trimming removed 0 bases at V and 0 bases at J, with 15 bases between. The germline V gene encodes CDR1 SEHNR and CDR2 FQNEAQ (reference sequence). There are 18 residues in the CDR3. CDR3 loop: CASSLAAAGGYSNQPQHF. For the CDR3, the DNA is TGTGCCAGCAGCTTAGCTGCGGCAGGAGGTTATAGCAATCAGCCCCAGCATTTT. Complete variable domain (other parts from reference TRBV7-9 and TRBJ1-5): DTGVSQNPRHKITKRGQNVTFRCDPISEHNRLYWYRQTLGQGPEFLTYFQNEAQLEKSRLLSDRFSAERPKGSFSTLEIQRTEQGDSAMYLCASSLAAAGGYSNQPQHFGDGTRLSIL.

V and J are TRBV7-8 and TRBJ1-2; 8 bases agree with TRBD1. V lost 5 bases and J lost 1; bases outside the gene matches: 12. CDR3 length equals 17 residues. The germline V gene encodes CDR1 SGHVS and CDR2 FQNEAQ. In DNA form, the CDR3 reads TGTGCCAGCAGCCCCTCCAGGGGGCGAACCCTTAACTATGGCTACACCTTC. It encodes CASSPSRGRTLNYGYTF.

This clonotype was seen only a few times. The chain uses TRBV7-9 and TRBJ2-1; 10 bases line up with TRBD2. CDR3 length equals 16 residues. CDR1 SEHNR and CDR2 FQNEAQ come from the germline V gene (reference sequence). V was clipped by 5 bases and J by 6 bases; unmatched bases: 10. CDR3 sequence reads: CASSQRISGGFNEQFF. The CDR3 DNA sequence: TGTGCCAGCAGCCAGCGGATTAGCGGGGGGTTCAATGAGCAGTTCTTC. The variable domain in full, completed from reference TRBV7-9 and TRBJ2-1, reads DTGVSQNPRHKITKRGQNVTFRCDPISEHNRLYWYRQTLGQGPEFLTYFQNEAQLEKSRLLSDRFSAERPKGSFSTLEIQRTEQGDSAMYLCASSQRISGGFNEQFFGPGTRLTVL.

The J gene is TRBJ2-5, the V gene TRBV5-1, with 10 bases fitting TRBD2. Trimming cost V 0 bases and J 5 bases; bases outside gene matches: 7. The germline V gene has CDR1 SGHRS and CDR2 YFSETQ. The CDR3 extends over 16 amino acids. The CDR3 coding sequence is TGCGCCAGCAGCTTGGTGAGCGGGGGGGCCAGGGAGACCCAGTACTTC. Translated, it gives CASSLVSGGARETQYF.

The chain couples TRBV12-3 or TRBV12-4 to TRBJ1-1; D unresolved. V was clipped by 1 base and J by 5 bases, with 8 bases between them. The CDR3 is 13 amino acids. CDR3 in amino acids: CASSLGRKTEAFF. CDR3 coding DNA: TGTGCCAGCAGTTTAGGGCGGAAAACTGAAGCTTTCTTT.

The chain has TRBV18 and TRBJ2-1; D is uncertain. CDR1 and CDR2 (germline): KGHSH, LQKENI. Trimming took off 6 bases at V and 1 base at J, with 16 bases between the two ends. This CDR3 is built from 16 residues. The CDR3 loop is CASSNSGALSYNEQFF. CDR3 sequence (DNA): TGTGCCAGCTCCAACTCAGGAGCCTTATCCTACAATGAGCAGTTCTTC.

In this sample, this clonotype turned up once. The CDR3 sequence is CASSIMDRDAAGNQPQHF. The DNA of the CDR3 is TGTGCCAGCAGCATCATGGACAGGGACGCGGCGGGCAATCAGCCCCAGCATTTT. This sequence joins TRBV21-1 and TRBJ1-5; the table's D call of TRBD1 was not tested on the DNA. TRBV21-1 is classified as a pseudogene. The CDR3 runs 18 residues.

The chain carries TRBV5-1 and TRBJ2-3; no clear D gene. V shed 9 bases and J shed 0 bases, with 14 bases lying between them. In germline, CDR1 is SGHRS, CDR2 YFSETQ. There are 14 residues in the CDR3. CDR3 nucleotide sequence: TGCGCCACCCGTTCCGATCCTAGCACAGATACGCAGTATTTT. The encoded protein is CATRSDPSTDTQYF.

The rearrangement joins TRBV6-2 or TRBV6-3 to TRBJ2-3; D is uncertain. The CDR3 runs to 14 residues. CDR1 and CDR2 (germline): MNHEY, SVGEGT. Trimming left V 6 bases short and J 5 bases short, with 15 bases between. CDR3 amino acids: CASSLFRVGDTQYF. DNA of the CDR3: TGTGCCAGCAGCCTATTTAGGGTCGGAGATACGCAGTATTTT.

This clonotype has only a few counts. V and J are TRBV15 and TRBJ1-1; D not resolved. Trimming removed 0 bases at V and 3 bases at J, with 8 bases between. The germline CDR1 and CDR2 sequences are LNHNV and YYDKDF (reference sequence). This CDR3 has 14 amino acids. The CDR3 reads CATSREAGYTEAFF. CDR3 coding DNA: TGTGCCACCAGCAGAGAGGCAGGCTACACTGAAGCTTTCTTT. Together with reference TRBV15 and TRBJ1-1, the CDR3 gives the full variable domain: DAMVIQNPRYQVTQFGKPVTLSCSQTLNHNVMYWYQQKSSQAPKLLFHYYDKDFNNEADTPDNFQSRRPNTSFCFLDIRSPGLGDTAMYLCATSREAGYTEAFFGQGTRLTVV.

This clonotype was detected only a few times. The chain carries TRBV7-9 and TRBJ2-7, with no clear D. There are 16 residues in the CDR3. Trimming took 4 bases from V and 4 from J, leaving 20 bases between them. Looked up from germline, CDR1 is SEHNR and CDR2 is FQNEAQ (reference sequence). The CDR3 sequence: CASSYDIGPVQYEQYF. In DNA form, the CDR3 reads TGTGCCAGCAGCTACGATATCGGGCCGGTACAATACGAGCAGTACTTC.

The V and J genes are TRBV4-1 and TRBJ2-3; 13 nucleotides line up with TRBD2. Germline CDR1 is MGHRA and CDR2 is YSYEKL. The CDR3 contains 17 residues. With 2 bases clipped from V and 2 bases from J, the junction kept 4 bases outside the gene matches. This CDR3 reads CASSQRTSGGVTDTQYF. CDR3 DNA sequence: TGCGCCAGCAGCCAAAGAACTAGCGGGGGGGTCACAGATACGCAGTATTTT.